Sequencing of this T cell receptor (beta chain) was carried out in a study of blood T cell repertoires in COVID-19. This CDR3 has 15 amino acids. The germline CDR1 and CDR2 sequences are SGHTA and FQGNSA. After removal of 7 bases from V and 10 bases from J, the junction contained 15 bases not matched to a gene. Some clones are missing from TCRdb's copy, which holds only in-frame ones; the method was immunoSEQ multiplex PCR. The sample gives 150,000 to 200,000 clones, around four fifths of which show up once; approximately 10% is in the top ten. This sequence originates from a human donor in a cohort sampled during active COVID-19. The sequenced sample was peripheral blood. This chain links TRBV7-2 with TRBJ2-3; 9 nucleotides align to TRBD2. The CDR3 sequence: CASTGEAGGIGPQYF. The CDR3 DNA is TGTGCCAGCACGGGGGAAGCGGGAGGAATAGGACCGCAGTATTTT.